This entry describes one TCR beta chain. This sample is drawn from a study of CD8 T cells in Susac syndrome. After extraction with the RNeasy kit, roughly 0.45 to 1 ug of the RNA was reverse transcribed using random hexamers. TCR beta CDR3 was amplified by immunoSEQ multiplex PCR. This amplification extended across 54 Vbeta and 13 Jbeta segments. TCRdb reprocessed the immunoSEQ multiplex PCR reads via MiXCR and lists one record per CDR3 protein. The top ten hold less than 0.15% of the sample, which has about 120,000 distinct CDR3 sequences, around 90% seen once. Germline loops: CDR1 SGHRS, CDR2 YFSETQ. CDR3 length equals 13 residues. V lost 4 bases to trimming and J lost 8 bases, with 13 bases between them.

The genes are TRBV5-1 and TRBJ2-1; D call uncertain. Specimen: CD4+ T cells from PBMCs. This sequence was found in a human donor in good health. The CDR3 nucleotides are TGCGCCAGCAGCCCCGACGGTAGTGATGAGCAGTTCTTC. It translates to CASSPDGSDEQFF.